This T cell receptor beta chain was sequenced during a study of neurological immune-mediated disorders. MiXCR, run by TCRdb on the 5' RACE reads, gives a single entry per CDR3 protein. The sample has around 60,000 distinct CDR3 sequences; approximately 3.6% are singletons. By share, this clonotype ranks as medium-sized. This sequence was found in a woman aged 60-70 years with multiple sclerosis. The sequenced material came from PBMCs.

The CDR3 is CATGDQETQYF. The CDR3 region has the DNA TGTGCCACCGGGGACCAAGAGACCCAGTACTTC. V usage is TRBV15 and J usage is TRBJ2-5; D gene unclear. This CDR3 has 11 residues. In germline, CDR1 is LNHNV, CDR2 YYDKDF (reference sequence). The V and J ends lost 8 bases and 0 bases respectively, with 4 bases between them. Using reference TRBV15 and TRBJ2-5 for the parts outside the CDR3, the full variable domain is DAMVIQNPRYQVTQFGKPVTLSCSQTLNHNVMYWYQQKSSQAPKLLFHYYDKDFNNEADTPDNFQSRRPNTSFCFLDIRSPGLGDTAMYLCATGDQETQYFGPGTRLLVL.